Presented here are 30 T cell receptor beta chains from one specimen sequenced in a study of blood T cells in healthy people across ages. With a J-beta primer mix and a sample-barcoded 5' primer, a second PCR ran roughly 7 to 11 cycles. TCRdb analysed the 5' RACE reads with MiXCR anew, one entry per CDR3 protein. The sample includes around 700,000 distinct CDR3 sequences, roughly 25% of them seen just once. These sequences were also reported in another study, on T cells of mothers and their children.

Sequencing was done on a sample of blood. These receptors came from a boy aged 5 to 17 in good health.

A remark on this clonotype: Mismatch with germline at one junction end may stem from a read error. V usage is TRBV7-9 and J usage is TRBJ2-7; possibly TRBD1 or TRBD2 for D (7 bases each). Germline values: CDR1 SEHNR, CDR2 FQNEAQ (reference sequence). CDR3 size: 19 residues. The CDR3 protein is CSSSHIGEGHRGYSYEQYF. The CDR3 nucleotides read TGTTCCAGCAGCCACATAGGGGAGGGGCACAGGGGCTATTCCTACGAGCAGTACTTC.

V and J are TRBV7-9 and TRBJ2-7; D call uncertain. V lost 3 bases and J 4 bases, leaving 10 bases between the germline ends. Germline V gene sequence: CDR1 SEHNR, CDR2 FQNEAQ (reference sequence). The CDR3 is 13 amino acids. CDR3 nucleotide sequence: TGTGCCAGCAGCTTCACAGAAGGGTACGAGCAGTACTTC. Encoded protein: CASSFTEGYEQYF.

In its sample, this clonotype was seen a few times. The chain recombines TRBV7-2 with TRBJ2-1, with 8 bases aligning to TRBD1. The V gene end was trimmed by 3 bases and the J gene end by 2 bases; junction bases not matched to a gene: 3. Germline CDR1 and CDR2: SGHTA and FQGNSA. The CDR3 totals 15 residues. In DNA, the CDR3 is TGTGCCAGCAGCTTCGGGACAGGTACCTACAATGAGCAGTTCTTC. Its translation: CASSFGTGTYNEQFF.

This rearrangement joins TRBV12-3 or TRBV12-4 to TRBJ2-5; TRBD1 aligns across 8 bases. The J call may be mistaken, given a closer DNA end match to TRBJ2-7. The CDR3 is 13 amino acids. In DNA form, the CDR3 reads TGTGCCAGCAGTATGACAGGGGACTACGAGCAGTACTTC. Protein: CASSMTGDYEQYF.

The rearrangement links TRBV5-6 to TRBJ2-5, with D possibly being TRBD1 (5 bases). Germline-derived CDR1 and CDR2 are SGHDT and YYEEEE. V lost 0 bases and J 4 bases, leaving 7 bases between the germline ends. This CDR3 contains 13 residues. The CDR3 region is CASSLGTSETQYF. As DNA, the CDR3 is TGTGCCAGCAGCTTGGGGACATCAGAGACCCAGTACTTC.

This clonotype was seen only a few times. The rearrangement links TRBV27 to TRBJ1-4, with D perhaps matching TRBD1 (5 bases). CDR1 is MNHEY, CDR2 SMNVEV, per germline (reference sequence). CDR3 length equals 15 residues. Trimming shortened V by 9 bases and J by 0 bases, and 14 bases separated the two germline ends. DNA for the CDR3: TGTGCCAGTGGTGGGGGGAGCGCAACTAATGAAAAACTGTTTTTT. Translated: CASGGGSATNEKLFF.

A few counts support this clonotype. The chain is built from TRBV5-1 and TRBJ2-5; possibly TRBD2 for D (5 bases). The CDR3 covers 15 residues. CDR1 and CDR2 from the germline V gene are SGHRS and YFSETQ. The germline V and J ends were trimmed by 1 base and 1 base, with 11 bases remaining between them. CDR3 residues: CASSLRQAGQETQYF. CDR3 in DNA: TGCGCCAGCAGCTTGAGGCAGGCGGGCCAAGAGACCCAGTACTTC.

The J gene is TRBJ1-1, the V gene TRBV7-9; D is uncertain. V gave up 3 bases and J gave up 9 bases, with 11 bases separating them. Germline V CDR1 and CDR2: SEHNR, FQNEAQ (reference sequence). The CDR3 is 12 amino acids. The CDR3 sequence is CASSFLSPKAFF. The DNA for the CDR3 is TGTGCCAGCAGCTTTTTATCGCCGAAAGCTTTCTTT.

This chain connects TRBV24-1 to TRBJ1-6, with D hard to call. The CDR3 is 13 amino acids. Germline V gives CDR1 KGHDR, CDR2 SFDVKD. Trimming removed 8 bases from V and 7 bases from J, with 11 bases in between. CDR3 nucleotide sequence: TGTGCCACCAAGGAGGTGGTGAATTCACCCCTCCACTTT. Its translation is CATKEVVNSPLHF.

The chain employs TRBV28 and TRBJ2-5; D gene ambiguous. The CDR3 spans 14 residues. Germline V gene data show CDR1 as MDHEN and CDR2 as SYDVKM. V was cut by 1 base and J by 4 bases, with 10 bases left in between. The CDR3 DNA reads TGTGCCAGCAGTTTATACGGCAGAGGAGAGACCCAGTACTTC. Its protein product is CASSLYGRGETQYF. Complete variable domain (other parts from reference TRBV28 and TRBJ2-5): DVKVTQSSRYLVKRTGEKVFLECVQDMDHENMFWYRQDPGLGLRLIYFSYDVKMKEKGDIPEGYSVSREKKERFSLILESASTNQTSMYLCASSLYGRGETQYFGPGTRLLVL.

This chain joins TRBV12-5 and TRBJ1-5; D is perhaps TRBD1 (6 bases). The CDR3 loop spans 16 amino acids. V lost 2 bases and J 5 bases, leaving 16 bases between the germline ends. Germline lookup yields CDR1 LGHNT and CDR2 FRNRAP. CDR3 in DNA: TGTGCTAGTGGTTTGCTCGGGGGGCACGGGGATCAGCCCCAGCATTTT. Protein: CASGLLGGHGDQPQHF.

CDR3 nucleotides: TGTGCCAGCAGTTTACTAGATGGGTCAGGGGTAATGAATCAGCCCCAGCATTTT. This codes for CASSLLDGSGVMNQPQHF. The chain has TRBV28 and TRBJ1-5, with D possibly being TRBD1 (6 bases). This CDR3 contains 18 residues. V dropped 2 bases and J dropped 4 bases, with 21 bases sitting between them. Looked up from germline, CDR1 is MDHEN and CDR2 is SYDVKM.

The chain uses TRBV27 and TRBJ2-2; 7 bases agree with TRBD1. After removal of 1 base from V and 7 bases from J, the junction contained 12 bases not matched to a gene. The CDR3 extends over 17 amino acids. CDR1 MNHEY and CDR2 SMNVEV come from the germline V gene (reference sequence). CDR3 sequence reads: CASSLLGQGVTNGELFF. CDR3 DNA: TGTGCCAGCAGTTTATTGGGGCAGGGGGTTACTAACGGGGAGCTGTTTTTT.

In its sample, this clonotype was seen a few times. The chain couples TRBV7-2 to TRBJ1-3, with D possibly matching TRBD1 (5 bases). This CDR3 contains 15 residues. Trimming took 1 base from V and 6 from J, leaving 13 bases between them. CDR1 and CDR2 (germline): SGHTA, FQGNSA. CDR3 protein: CASSLVSGQTNTIYF. CDR3 DNA: TGTGCCAGCAGCTTAGTTTCAGGGCAAACAAACACCATATATTTT. The complete variable domain, with remaining parts taken from reference TRBV7-2 and TRBJ1-3, reads GAGVSQSPSNKVTEKGKDVELRCDPISGHTALYWYRQSLGQGLEFLIYFQGNSAPDKSGLPSDRFSAERTGGSVSTLTIQRTQQEDSAVYLCASSLVSGQTNTIYFGEGSWLTVV.

The chain has TRBV2 and TRBJ1-3; D unclear. CDR3 length: 14 amino acids. V dropped 3 bases and J dropped 2 bases, with 8 bases sitting between them. Germline V lookup: CDR1 SNHLY, CDR2 FYNNEI. For the CDR3, the DNA is TGTGCCAGCAGTGAGTCGGGGACTGGAAACACCATATATTTT. Translating gives CASSESGTGNTIYF.

This clonotype was detected a few times. The chain employs TRBV20-1 and TRBJ2-5; 7 bases are shared with TRBD1. The CDR3 extends over 13 amino acids. CDR1 DFQATT and CDR2 SNEGSKA come from the germline V gene (reference sequence). Germline trimming cut 5 bases from V and 4 bases from J; bases unmatched to any gene: 7. CDR3 DNA: TGCAGTGCTTTACAGGGGACATTAGAGACCCAGTACTTC. Translation: CSALQGTLETQYF.

This clonotype was seen a few times. This rearrangement joins TRBV21-1 to TRBJ2-5; TRBD1 was called by the table and not checked on the DNA. TRBV21-1 is assigned pseudogene status. CDR3 size: 14 residues. The CDR3 loop is CASRGQGRQETQYF. The CDR3 nucleotides are TGTGCCAGCAGGGGACAGGGGCGACAAGAGACCCAGTACTTC.

With respect to this clonotype: It is unclear where the CDR3 begins or ends on the DNA, so no DNA is shown, and the CDR3 is as TCRdb lists it. The chain combines TRBV5-1 with TRBJ2-2; the D call of TRBD1 is as the table states it, not checked on the DNA. The V gene's germline CDR1 is SGHRS and CDR2 YFSETQ. The CDR3 length is 23 residues, termini included. CDR3 region: CASSLGIAPYEQYFGPGTGELFF.

The V call is TRBV5-1, the J call TRBJ2-3; no definite D call. Trimming shortened V by 2 bases and J by 0 bases, and 13 bases separated the two germline ends. The CDR3 has 16 amino acids. Germline CDR1 SGHRS, CDR2 YFSETQ. The CDR3: CASSFRSPPSTDTQYF. The CDR3, as DNA: TGCGCCAGCAGCTTTCGGAGCCCCCCGAGCACAGATACGCAGTATTTT.

The J gene is TRBJ2-5, the V gene TRBV6-5; unclear D gene. The CDR3 is 15 amino acids. Germline CDR1 is MNHEY and CDR2 is SVGAGI. The V end was cut by 6 bases, the J end by 5 bases, with 19 bases between. The CDR3 bases are TGTGCCAGCAGACGGGTGGGCGGAGTACTCGAGACCCAGTACTTC. It specifies CASRRVGGVLETQYF.

The gene calls are TRBV29-1 and TRBJ2-2; D tentatively fits TRBD1 or TRBD2 (7 bases each). The CDR3 has 14 amino acids. Per the germline V gene, CDR1 is SQVTM and CDR2 is ANQGSEA. Trimming stripped 7 bases from V and 5 bases from J, with 17 bases between. In DNA, the CDR3 is TGCAGCGCCAAGGGGGCGGGAGTAACCGGGGAGCTGTTTTTT. Its protein is CSAKGAGVTGELFF.

CDR3 residues: CASIGTSGLTDTQYF. The CDR3 nucleotides are TGTGCCAGCATCGGGACTAGCGGGTTGACAGATACGCAGTATTTT. The V gene is TRBV11-3, the J gene TRBJ2-3, with TRBD2 matching 12 bases. The germline gives CDR1 SGHNT, CDR2 YENEEA. This CDR3 is built from 15 residues. V shed 7 bases, J shed 3 bases, and the junction held 5 bases outside the gene matches. Combining the CDR3 with reference TRBV11-3 and TRBJ2-3 gives the whole variable domain EAGVVQSPRYKIIEKKQPVAFWCNPISGHNTLYWYLQNLGQGPELLIRYENEEAVDDSQLPKDRFSAERLKGVDSTLKIQPAELGDSAVYLCASIGTSGLTDTQYFGPGTRLTVL.

A few counts support this clonotype. This chain links TRBV5-1 with TRBJ2-7; 7 nucleotides agree with TRBD2. The junction had 11 bases not matched to a gene; V was cut back by 3 bases and J by 2 bases. Germline V gene data show CDR1 as SGHRS and CDR2 as YFSETQ. CDR3 length: 16 residues. CDR3: CASSWGWDYKTYEQYF. The CDR3 DNA follows: TGCGCCAGCAGCTGGGGGTGGGACTATAAAACCTACGAGCAGTACTTC.

In this sample, this clonotype turned up a few times. This chain links TRBV6-2 or TRBV6-3 with TRBJ2-7; TRBD2 matches at 11 bases. The CDR3 has 16 amino acids. J was trimmed by 3 bases and V by 6 bases; bases with no gene match: 10. Germline V gene data show CDR1 as MNHEY and CDR2 as SVGEGT. The CDR3 loop reads CASSSQLAGDYYEQYF. As DNA, the CDR3 is TGTGCCAGCAGCTCCCAACTAGCGGGGGATTACTACGAGCAGTACTTC.

This clonotype was picked up a small number of times. The chain joins TRBV27 to TRBJ2-5, with 7 nucleotides matching TRBD1. The closer fit of TRBJ2-7 to the DNA end suggests the J call may be wrong. The germline V gene encodes CDR1 MNHEY and CDR2 SMNVEV (reference sequence). The CDR3 sequence is 13 residues long. The CDR3 sequence is CASRFTGAYEQYF. DNA of the CDR3: TGTGCCAGCAGATTTACAGGGGCCTACGAGCAGTACTTC.

This clonotype has just a few counts. The genes are TRBV9 and TRBJ2-3, with 12 positions matching TRBD2. From germline, CDR1 is SGDLS and CDR2 YYNGEE. The CDR3 runs to 17 residues. Trimming took 4 bases from V and 4 from J; bases not matched to a gene: 10. CDR3 sequence reads: CASSLLAGGRSADTQYF. In DNA, the CDR3 is TGTGCCAGCAGCCTTCTAGCGGGGGGGCGTAGCGCAGATACGCAGTATTTT.

This clonotype was observed a few times. J is TRBJ2-1 and V is TRBV20-1, with 13 bases identical to TRBD2. The J call may be wrong; the DNA end is better matched by TRBJ2-7. The V gene's germline CDR1 is DFQATT and CDR2 SNEGSKA (reference sequence). This CDR3 is 14 amino acids long. CDR3 amino acids: CSAWRTSGRDEQYF. Written as DNA, the CDR3 is TGCAGTGCTTGGAGAACTAGCGGGAGGGACGAGCAGTACTTC.

This clonotype was counted a few times. An end of the junction differs from the germline gene, which may be a read error. CDR3 in DNA: TGTGCCAGCAGCGCGGGGGGCACTAGAGCCTACAGTGAGCAGTTCTTC. This gives the protein CASSAGGTRAYSEQFF. V gene TRBV5-5 combines with J gene TRBJ2-1; 8 positions agree with TRBD2. From germline, CDR1 is SGHKS and CDR2 YYEKEE (reference sequence). The CDR3 has 16 residues.

The gene calls are TRBV4-3 and TRBJ1-2; 9 nucleotides align to TRBD1. This CDR3 is built from 16 residues. The V segment lost 2 bases and the J segment 0 bases; nucleotides outside the gene matches: 4. Germline-derived CDR1 and CDR2 are LGHNA and YSLEER. For the CDR3, the DNA is TGCGCCAGCAGCCAACACACAGGGGGCACTAACTATGGCTACACCTTC. Protein: CASSQHTGGTNYGYTF.

The table lists this clonotype with a few counts. The chain carries TRBV12-3 or TRBV12-4 and TRBJ2-5; D remains ambiguous. The J call may be incorrect, as the DNA end agrees better with TRBJ2-7. This CDR3 is 19 amino acids long. CDR3 in amino acids: CASSLIVRTERSLGYEQYF. DNA for the CDR3: TGTGCCAGCAGTTTAATTGTCAGGACCGAACGCTCTCTAGGGTACGAGCAGTACTTC.